The table lists the clone carrying this T cell receptor (beta chain) with a few counts. The antigen is not known. CDR1 SNHLY and CDR2 FYNNEI come from the germline V gene. The V end lost 4 bases, the J end lost 3 bases, and 12 bases lay between the germline ends. There are 14 residues in the CDR3. Here immunoSEQ multiplex PCR was the method, and the copy in TCRdb shows in-frame clones only, minus some. The sample lists some 1,100,000 clones, around 78% occurring once. The data derive from a study of shared clonotypes between healthy human individuals. Study-wide findings and caveats: Only a few donors were included, so the genetic and exposure-history diversity represented was limited.

The sample consisted of memory CD4+ T cells from PBMCs. This sample's subset: CD45RA-negative fraction. This receptor was taken from a man aged 18-30 years in good health. Some clones in this sample may be carry-over from other donors' samples. This rearrangement joins TRBV2 to TRBJ2-5; D is perhaps TRBD1 (7 bases). CDR3 protein: CASSVQGEEETQYF. Written as DNA, the CDR3 is TGTGCCAGCAGTGTGCAGGGGGAGGAAGAGACCCAGTACTTC.